This T cell receptor (beta chain) stems from a study of blood T cell repertoires in COVID-19. At the level of the study: The analysed material was cDNA or gDNA that came from T cells, B-cell-depleted T cells, or PBMCs.

This clone was counted a single time. Clones were read by immunoSEQ multiplex PCR, and TCRdb kept only the in-frame ones, dropping some. The table lists approximately 220,000 clones, less than 90% of them singletons. The length of the CDR3 is 14 residues. The germline V gene has CDR1 LNHDA and CDR2 SQIVND (reference sequence). Trimming removed 6 bases from V and 5 bases from J, with 14 bases in between. The receptor's source is a woman aged 55-70 years who had recovered from COVID-19. Source material: peripheral blood. The chain links TRBV19 to TRBJ1-3; D is unclear. In DNA, the CDR3 is TGTGCCAGTAGCAATGGTGGAGTGAGAAACACCATATATTTT. Its protein is CASSNGGVRNTIYF.